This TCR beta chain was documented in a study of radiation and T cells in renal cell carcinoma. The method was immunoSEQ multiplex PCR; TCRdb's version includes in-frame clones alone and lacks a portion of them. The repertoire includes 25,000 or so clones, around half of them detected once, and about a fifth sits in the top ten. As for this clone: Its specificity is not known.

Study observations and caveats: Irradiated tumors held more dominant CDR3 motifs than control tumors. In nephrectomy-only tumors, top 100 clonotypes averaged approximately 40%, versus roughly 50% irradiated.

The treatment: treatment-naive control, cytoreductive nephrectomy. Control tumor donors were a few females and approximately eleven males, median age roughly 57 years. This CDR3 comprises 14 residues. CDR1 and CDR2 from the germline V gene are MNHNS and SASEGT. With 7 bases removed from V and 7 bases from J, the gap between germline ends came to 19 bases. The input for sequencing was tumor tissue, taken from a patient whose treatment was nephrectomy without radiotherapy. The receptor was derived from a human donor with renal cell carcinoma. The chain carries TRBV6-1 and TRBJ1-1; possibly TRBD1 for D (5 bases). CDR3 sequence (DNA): TGTGCCAGCACCCCCGAGGGCAGGGCCGGTGAAGCTTTCTTT. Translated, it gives CASTPEGRAGEAFF.